These 4 T cell receptor beta chains originate from one sample sequenced in a study of T cells in Graves' hyperthyroidism and ophthalmopathy. Template material for amplifying TCR beta CDR3 regions consisted of RNA transcripts. Researchers ran a first-round RT-PCR on the TCR CDR3 using the HTBI primer set. TCRdb fed the multiplex PCR reads into MiXCR, producing one record per CDR3 protein. Altogether about 500,000 distinct CDR3 sequences are present, roughly 14% being singletons, with the ten largest covering 15% to 20%. Sequencing input: blood. The source is a woman in her late teens or twenties with Graves' hyperthyroidism.

This clonotype was counted ten times or more. The rearrangement links TRBV12-3 or TRBV12-4 to TRBJ1-1; D uncertain. V lost 4 bases to trimming and J lost 10 bases, with 19 bases between them. This CDR3 comprises 14 residues. The CDR3: CASSSSDTSLAAFF. The CDR3 nucleotides are TGTGCCAGCAGTTCCTCAGACACCTCTTTGGCAGCTTTCTTT.

This clonotype has at least ten counts. The chain links TRBV12-3 or TRBV12-4 to TRBJ1-1; 7 bases are a match to TRBD1. Trimming at V came to 3 bases and at J to 1 base, leaving 2 bases not matched to a gene. The CDR3 sequence is 14 residues long. CDR3 region: CASSFTGANTEAFF. The DNA of the CDR3 is TGTGCCAGCAGTTTTACAGGGGCGAACACTGAAGCTTTCTTT.

The chain uses TRBV5-1 and TRBJ2-7, with D perhaps being TRBD1 or TRBD2 (5 bases each). V lost 4 bases and J lost 1, with 12 bases in between. This CDR3 region has 14 residues. Germline CDR1 reads SGHRS; CDR2 reads YFSETQ. CDR3 region: CASSPGTRSYEQYF. CDR3 in DNA: TGCGCCAGCAGCCCCGGGACGAGGTCCTACGAGCAGTACTTC.

This clonotype was seen repeatedly, ten times or more. This chain links TRBV11-2 with TRBJ1-1; tentatively, D is TRBD1 (6 bases). The ends were cut back, 1 base at V and 0 bases at J, with 15 bases in the middle. The CDR3 contains 17 residues. Germline V gene sequence: CDR1 SGHAT, CDR2 FQNNGV. The CDR3 spells CASSLVSPQGMNTEAFF. Written as DNA, the CDR3 is TGTGCCAGCAGCTTAGTTTCTCCCCAGGGGATGAACACTGAAGCTTTCTTT.